This T cell receptor (beta chain) was recovered during a study of control samples from healthy donors and cancer patients. Looked up from germline, CDR1 is SGHRS and CDR2 is YFSETQ. CDR3 size: 16 residues. Trimming took 3 bases from V and 4 from J, leaving 16 bases between them. Here immunoSEQ multiplex PCR was the method, and the copy in TCRdb shows in-frame clones only, minus some. The data contain more than 85,000 clones, more than 85% of them singletons. This clonotype was sampled from a woman aged 45 to 65 in good health. This chain uses TRBV5-1 with TRBJ2-2, with no clear D. The sample consisted of blood. The CDR3, as DNA: TGCGCCAGCAGCTCCGGATCGGGTGGCCCCACCGGGGAGCTGTTTTTT. Translating it yields CASSSGSGGPTGELFF.